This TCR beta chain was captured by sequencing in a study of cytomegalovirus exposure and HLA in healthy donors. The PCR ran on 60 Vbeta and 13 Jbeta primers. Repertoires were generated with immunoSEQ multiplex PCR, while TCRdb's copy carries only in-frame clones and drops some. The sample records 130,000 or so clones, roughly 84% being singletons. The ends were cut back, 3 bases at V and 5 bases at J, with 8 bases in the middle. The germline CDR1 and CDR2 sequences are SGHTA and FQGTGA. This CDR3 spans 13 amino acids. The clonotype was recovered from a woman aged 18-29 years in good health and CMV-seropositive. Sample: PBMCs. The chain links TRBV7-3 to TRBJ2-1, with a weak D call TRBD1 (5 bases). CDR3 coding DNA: TGTGCCAGCAGCTTGCCAGGGAACAATGAGCAGTTCTTC. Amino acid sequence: CASSLPGNNEQFF.